Below are 31 T cell receptor beta chains sequenced from a single sample in a study of shared clonotypes between healthy human individuals. This table comes from immunoSEQ multiplex PCR, and its TCRdb copy is limited to in-frame clones, with some not included. The sample has about 2 million clones, roughly 96% seen once. Sequenced sample: naive CD4+ T cells sorted from blood. The subset is: CD45RA+ positively selected. These receptors all stem from a man aged 18 to 30 in good health.

This clone was seen a single time. V usage is TRBV2 and J usage is TRBJ2-2, with D unresolved. Germline CDR1 and CDR2: SNHLY and FYNNEI. V was pared by 10 bases and J by 1 base, with 19 bases between. CDR3 length: 16 residues. CDR3 DNA sequence: TGTGCCACCTTAGGAAGGCAGAAATTGAACACCGGGGAGCTGTTTTTT. Its protein is CATLGRQKLNTGELFF.

This rearrangement joins TRBV6-1 to TRBJ2-2; the match to TRBD1 covers 7 bases. CDR3 length: 16 amino acids. In germline, CDR1 is MNHNS, CDR2 SASEGT. The V segment lost 3 bases and the J segment 2 bases; nucleotides outside the gene matches: 6. CDR3 sequence reads: CASSELGGANTGELFF. The CDR3 coding sequence is TGTGCCAGCAGTGAGTTAGGGGGCGCAAACACCGGGGAGCTGTTTTTT.

The chain is built from TRBV5-4 and TRBJ1-1, with TRBD1 as a possible D gene (5 bases). Trimming took off 4 bases at V and 1 base at J, with 14 bases between the two ends. Germline V CDR1 and CDR2: SGHNT, YYREEE (reference sequence). The CDR3 contains 15 residues. The CDR3 DNA sequence: TGTGCCAGCAGCCGGGGACGGGTCGGGAACACTGAAGCTTTCTTT. Its translation is CASSRGRVGNTEAFF.

In this sample, this clone turned up a few times. The chain uses TRBV28 and TRBJ2-7; D ambiguous. Germline CDR1 and CDR2: MDHEN and SYDVKM. Trimming pared 8 bases from V and 5 bases from J, leaving 16 bases between. This CDR3 is 13 amino acids long. CDR3 sequence: CASLAVLSNEQYF. The DNA for the CDR3 is TGTGCCAGCCTGGCCGTTCTTTCCAACGAGCAGTACTTC. Full variable domain (remainder filled in from reference TRBV28 and TRBJ2-7): DVKVTQSSRYLVKRTGEKVFLECVQDMDHENMFWYRQDPGLGLRLIYFSYDVKMKEKGDIPEGYSVSREKKERFSLILESASTNQTSMYLCASLAVLSNEQYFGPGTRLTVT.

This clone occurred a few times. The genes are TRBV19 and TRBJ2-1; 9 nucleotides agree with TRBD2. The germline V gene encodes CDR1 LNHDA and CDR2 SQIVND (reference sequence). CDR3 size: 15 residues. V trimming: 7 bases; J trimming: 4 bases; junction bases outside the gene matches: 8. CDR3 DNA sequence: TGTGCCAGTAAGCAGGGGACTAGCCGTTACAATGAGCAGTTCTTC. It translates to CASKQGTSRYNEQFF. The variable domain in full, with the rest retrieved from reference TRBV19 and TRBJ2-1, is DGGITQSPKYLFRKEGQNVTLSCEQNLNHDAMYWYRQDPGQGLRLIYYSQIVNDFQKGDIAEGYSVSREKKESFPLTVTSAQKNPTAFYLCASKQGTSRYNEQFFGPGTRLTVL.

The chain employs TRBV6-6 and TRBJ2-1, with a possible D match to TRBD2 (6 bases). The germline gives CDR1 MNHNY, CDR2 SVGAGI (reference sequence). Between the trimmed V and J ends, which lost 9 bases and 4 bases, there was a span of 10 bases. This CDR3 contains 12 residues. CDR3 region: CASLGGYNEQFF. The DNA for the CDR3 is TGTGCCAGTCTAGGAGGGTACAATGAGCAGTTCTTC.

The rearrangement joins TRBV19 to TRBJ2-7; D call uncertain. The CDR3 length is 19 residues. In germline, CDR1 is LNHDA, CDR2 SQIVND (reference sequence). V was clipped by 0 bases and J by 0 bases, with 21 bases between them. The CDR3 sequence is CASSIDSTAYNSHSYEQYF. DNA for the CDR3: TGTGCCAGTAGTATAGACTCTACAGCCTACAATTCCCACTCCTACGAGCAGTACTTC.

About this clone itself: Other DNA sequences within the sample encode an identical CDR3. For the CDR3, the DNA is TGTGCCAGCAGCGTAGAGGGTGTTAATGAAAAACTGTTTTTT. The encoded protein is CASSVEGVNEKLFF. J is TRBJ1-4 and V is TRBV9; D remains unclear. The germline CDR1 and CDR2 sequences are SGDLS and YYNGEE. The V end lost 0 bases, the J end lost 4 bases, and 7 bases lay between the germline ends. This CDR3 is 14 amino acids long.

This clone appeared once. J is TRBJ1-6 and V is TRBV9, with a possible D match to TRBD1 (6 bases). V lost 0 bases and J lost 10, with 14 bases in between. CDR1 is SGDLS and CDR2 is YYNGEE in the germline V gene. CDR3 length: 15 amino acids. The CDR3 reads CASSVDGGPASPLHF. CDR3 DNA: TGTGCCAGCAGCGTAGACGGGGGGCCCGCCTCACCCCTCCACTTT.

This sequence joins TRBV5-6 and TRBJ2-5; 9 nucleotides match TRBD1. With 4 bases clipped from V and 5 bases from J, the junction kept 15 bases outside the gene matches. The germline V gene has CDR1 SGHDT and CDR2 YYEEEE. The CDR3 is 17 residues long. The DNA for the CDR3 is TGTGCCAGCAGCATCGCAGGACAGGGGTGGGTTGGGGAGACCCAGTACTTC. Its translation is CASSIAGQGWVGETQYF. The entire variable domain, with the rest obtained from reference TRBV5-6 and TRBJ2-5, is as follows: DAGVTQSPTHLIKTRGQQVTLRCSPKSGHDTVSWYQQALGQGPQFIFQYYEEEERQRGNFPDRFSGHQFPNYSSELNVNALLLGDSALYLCASSIAGQGWVGETQYFGPGTRLLVL.

For this clone: This same CDR3 is encoded by further DNA sequences in the sample. V and J are TRBV29-1 and TRBJ1-1; 9 nucleotides align to TRBD1. J lost 1 base, V lost 6 bases, and 3 bases had no gene match. The CDR3 is 13 amino acids. CDR1 is SQVTM, CDR2 ANQGSEA, per germline. The CDR3 is CSVAGQGNTEAFF. Written as DNA, the CDR3 is TGCAGCGTAGCGGGACAGGGGAACACTGAAGCTTTCTTT.

The J gene is TRBJ2-5, the V gene TRBV2; TRBD2 is a possible D gene (6 bases). In germline, CDR1 is SNHLY, CDR2 FYNNEI. The V end was cut by 1 base, the J end by 4 bases, with 7 bases between. This CDR3 is built from 13 residues. Here the CDR3 DNA reads TGTGCCAGCAGTGAAGAGGAGGGAGAGACCCAGTACTTC. This translates into CASSEEEGETQYF. Full variable domain (outside the CDR3, taken from reference TRBV2 and TRBJ2-5): EPEVTQTPSHQVTQMGQEVILRCVPISNHLYFYWYRQILGQKVEFLVSFYNNEISEKSEIFDDQFSVERPDGSNFTLKIRSTKLEDSAMYFCASSEEEGETQYFGPGTRLLVL.

The J gene is TRBJ1-2, the V gene TRBV5-6; 7 nucleotides line up with TRBD1. Germline CDR1 and CDR2: SGHDT and YYEEEE. J lost 5 bases, V lost 0 bases, and 4 bases had no gene match. This CDR3 comprises 14 residues. Here the CDR3 reads CASSLDRGQYGYTF. For the CDR3, the DNA is TGTGCCAGCAGCTTGGACAGGGGCCAATATGGCTACACCTTC.

The V call is TRBV7-8, the J call TRBJ1-2, with D perhaps matching TRBD1 (5 bases). V was pared by 5 bases and J by 6 bases, with 16 bases between. Looked up from germline, CDR1 is SGHVS and CDR2 is FQNEAQ. The CDR3 is 14 residues long. CDR3 nucleotides: TGTGCCAGCAGCGGGACTTCAGGGCAAAATGGCTACACCTTC. This gives the protein CASSGTSGQNGYTF. Filled out from reference TRBV7-8 and TRBJ1-2, the complete variable domain reads GAGVSQSPRYKVAKRGQDVALRCDPISGHVSLFWYQQALGQGPEFLTYFQNEAQLDKSGLPSDRFFAERPEGSVSTLKIQRTQQEDSAVYLCASSGTSGQNGYTFGSGTRLTVV.

This chain connects TRBV6-6 to TRBJ2-7; maybe TRBD1 (6 bases). The V gene lost 7 bases and the J gene lost 2 bases, with 12 bases spanning the gap. CDR1 MNHNY and CDR2 SVGAGI come from the germline V gene (reference sequence). CDR3 length: 13 residues. The CDR3 is CASTGQPTYEQYF. CDR3 nucleotide sequence: TGTGCCAGCACCGGACAGCCGACCTACGAGCAGTACTTC.

V usage is TRBV6-1 and J usage is TRBJ1-2; maybe TRBD1 (6 bases). This CDR3 comprises 13 residues. Germline CDR1 is MNHNS and CDR2 is SASEGT. V was cut by 6 bases and J by 6 bases, with 14 bases left in between. The CDR3 loop reads CASSWGQSNGYTF. For the CDR3, the DNA is TGTGCCAGCAGCTGGGGGCAGAGTAATGGCTACACCTTC.

The chain employs TRBV4-1 and TRBJ1-6; D is possibly TRBD1 (6 bases). The germline V and J ends were trimmed by 0 bases and 9 bases, with 12 bases remaining between them. Germline V gene lookup returns CDR1 MGHRA and CDR2 YSYEKL. The CDR3 covers 15 residues. This CDR3 reads CASSQDQGLTSPLHF. The CDR3 nucleotides read TGCGCCAGCAGCCAAGATCAGGGGTTGACTTCACCCCTCCACTTT.

This clone was counted only a few times. The rearrangement uses TRBV5-1 and TRBJ2-5; no clear D. CDR3 length: 14 residues. The germline V gene encodes CDR1 SGHRS and CDR2 YFSETQ. V was cut by 0 bases and J by 5 bases, with 11 bases left in between. The chain's CDR3 is CASSLGQVFETQYF. DNA of the CDR3: TGCGCCAGCAGCTTGGGGCAGGTTTTTGAGACCCAGTACTTC.

The rearrangement uses TRBV5-1 and TRBJ2-5, with D possibly matching TRBD2 (6 bases). Germline V gene data show CDR1 as SGHRS and CDR2 as YFSETQ. The ends were cut back, 3 bases at V and 4 bases at J, with 13 bases in the middle. The CDR3 length is 14 residues. The CDR3 bases are TGCGCCAGCAGCTCGGGACTGGGTGTAGAGACCCAGTACTTC. It encodes CASSSGLGVETQYF.

J is TRBJ1-2 and V is TRBV2; no clear D gene. V lost 4 bases and J lost 4, with 13 bases in between. Germline V gene sequence: CDR1 SNHLY, CDR2 FYNNEI. This CDR3 has 14 amino acids. The CDR3 here is CASSVGSGSYGYTF. CDR3 sequence (DNA): TGTGCCAGCAGTGTAGGTTCAGGTAGCTATGGCTACACCTTC.

The V gene is TRBV12-2, the J gene TRBJ1-2. TRBV12-2 is annotated as a pseudogene. The length of the CDR3 is 15 residues. The CDR3 loop reads CASRLPFRVNYGYTF. Here the CDR3 DNA reads TGTGCAAGTCGCTTGCCTTTCCGAGTTAACTATGGCTACACCTTC.

The chain combines TRBV10-2 with TRBJ1-5, with TRBD1 identical over 9 bases. Germline V CDR1 and CDR2: WSHSY, SAAADI. The J segment lost 6 bases and the V segment lost 6 bases, leaving 6 bases of the junction unmatched. The CDR3 has 14 residues. The CDR3 is CASSRDREVQPQHF. CDR3 coding DNA: TGCGCCAGCAGCCGGGACAGGGAGGTTCAGCCCCAGCATTTT.

The J gene is TRBJ1-2, the V gene TRBV7-9, with 10 bases fitting TRBD1. This CDR3 has 16 amino acids. Trimming at V came to 0 bases and at J to 6 bases, leaving 7 bases not matched to a gene. CDR1 is SEHNR, CDR2 FQNEAQ, per germline (reference sequence). For the CDR3, the DNA is TGTGCCAGCAGCTTAGCACTCACCGGGACAGGGGATGGCTACACCTTC. Encoded protein: CASSLALTGTGDGYTF.

Turning to this clone: Other DNA sequences of this sample code for an identical CDR3. This rearrangement joins TRBV19 to TRBJ1-2; D not certain. V was cut by 0 bases and J by 4 bases, with 6 bases left in between. The germline CDR1 and CDR2 sequences are LNHDA and SQIVND (reference sequence). The CDR3 spans 13 residues. CDR3 amino acids: CASSIDGLYGYTF. The CDR3 DNA reads TGTGCCAGTAGTATAGATGGCCTCTATGGCTACACCTTC.

This chain uses TRBV5-4 with TRBJ2-7; D is possibly TRBD1 or TRBD2 (6 bases each). CDR1 is SGHNT, CDR2 YYREEE, per germline (reference sequence). The CDR3 has 15 amino acids. Trimming removed 4 bases from V and 1 base from J, with 15 bases in between. In DNA form, the CDR3 reads TGTGCCAGCAGCACGCGGGGACACCAATCCTACGAGCAGTACTTC. Encoded protein: CASSTRGHQSYEQYF.

This rearrangement joins TRBV9 to TRBJ1-4; possibly TRBD1 for D (5 bases). The CDR3 is 15 residues long. Germline values: CDR1 SGDLS, CDR2 YYNGEE. V was trimmed by 4 bases and J by 8 bases, leaving 18 bases between them. CDR3 sequence: CASSPSWGVREKLFF. The CDR3 nucleotides read TGTGCCAGCAGCCCCTCCTGGGGGGTTCGGGAAAAACTGTTTTTT.

J is TRBJ2-4 and V is TRBV29-1; D might be TRBD1 or TRBD2, each matching 5 bases. Germline values: CDR1 SQVTM, CDR2 ANQGSEA. The CDR3 loop spans 14 amino acids. Trimming took 6 bases from V and 6 from J, leaving 18 bases between them. This chain's CDR3 is CSVSGPGNVNIQYF. The CDR3 DNA follows: TGCAGCGTGAGCGGACCAGGGAACGTAAACATTCAGTACTTC.

This clone was picked up one time. This chain joins TRBV10-3 and TRBJ1-2; D possibly corresponds to TRBD1 (5 bases). This CDR3 is 13 amino acids long. The V gene's germline CDR1 is ENHRY and CDR2 SYGVKD. With 3 bases removed from V and 8 bases from J, the gap between germline ends came to 13 bases. The CDR3 DNA is TGTGCCATCAGTGAAGTCGGGACGGAAGGCTACACCTTC. This gives the protein CAISEVGTEGYTF.

This chain links TRBV7-9 with TRBJ2-7; 12 positions agree with TRBD2. V lost 1 base, J lost 2 bases, and 9 bases stayed unmatched. The CDR3 runs 18 residues. Germline CDR1 and CDR2: SEHNR and FQNEAQ (reference sequence). The CDR3 DNA is TGTGCCAGCAGCTTAGTTCCCCTCCTAGCGGGAGGGCCCTACGAGCAGTACTTC. Protein product: CASSLVPLLAGGPYEQYF. The full variable domain, in which reference TRBV7-9 and TRBJ2-7 provide the parts outside the CDR3, is DTGVSQNPRHKITKRGQNVTFRCDPISEHNRLYWYRQTLGQGPEFLTYFQNEAQLEKSRLLSDRFSAERPKGSFSTLEIQRTEQGDSAMYLCASSLVPLLAGGPYEQYFGPGTRLTVT.

The chain is built from TRBV7-8 and TRBJ1-2, with D perhaps TRBD1 (5 bases). This CDR3 comprises 12 residues. Germline CDR1 is SGHVS and CDR2 is FQNEAQ. V dropped 3 bases and J dropped 8 bases, with 10 bases sitting between them. In DNA form, the CDR3 reads TGTGCCAGCAGCTTCGCCAGGGAAGGCTACACCTTC. Its translation is CASSFAREGYTF.

V and J are TRBV29-1 and TRBJ2-3; D unresolved. CDR1 and CDR2 from the germline V gene are SQVTM and ANQGSEA. CDR3 length: 11 residues. Trimming removed 4 bases at V and 2 bases at J, with 4 bases between. The CDR3 DNA sequence: TGCAGCGTTGTGTTCACAGATACGCAGTATTTT. Translated, it gives CSVVFTDTQYF.